One sample yielded the 26 T cell receptor beta chains listed below, sequenced in a study of OX40 agonist ivuxolimab in advanced cancers. Profiling relied on immunoSEQ multiplex PCR, and the TCRdb table lists in-frame clones only, not all of them. The sample contains about 100,000 clones, approximately 84% of which appear only once. The sample was CD4+ or CD8+ T cells sorted from blood, taken in a trial of the OX40 agonist ivuxolimab. These receptors were collected from an adult with an advanced solid tumor such as melanoma, head and neck, liver or kidney cancer.

The chain employs TRBV9 and TRBJ1-1; D is undetermined. The ends were cut back, 0 bases at V and 1 base at J, with 7 bases in the middle. The CDR3 totals 14 residues. CDR1 is SGDLS and CDR2 is YYNGEE in the germline V gene. The CDR3 DNA reads as TGTGCCAGCAGCGTAGGCCTAGCGAACACTGAAGCTTTCTTT. Protein product: CASSVGLANTEAFF.

V is TRBV9 and J is TRBJ1-1, with D possibly matching TRBD1 (6 bases). In germline, CDR1 is SGDLS, CDR2 YYNGEE. There are 14 residues in the CDR3. V was clipped by 4 bases and J by 0 bases, with 10 bases between them. CDR3 DNA: TGTGCCAGCAGCTGGGGACAATTGAACACTGAAGCTTTCTTT. It specifies CASSWGQLNTEAFF.

The genes are TRBV18 and TRBJ2-3; a weak D match, TRBD2 (5 bases). This CDR3 region has 13 residues. From germline, CDR1 is KGHSH and CDR2 LQKENI. V was cut by 3 bases and J by 1 base, with 5 bases left in between. The CDR3 region is CASSPGGTDTQYF. In nucleotides, the CDR3 is TGTGCCAGCTCACCGGGAGGCACAGATACGCAGTATTTT.

In this sample, this clone turned up once. V usage is TRBV11-2 and J usage is TRBJ1-2; D remains ambiguous. Trimming cost V 1 base and J 7 bases, with 10 bases left between them. The CDR3 has 13 residues. Germline V gives CDR1 SGHAT, CDR2 FQNNGV. CDR3 protein: CASSLAGKFGYTF. CDR3 coding DNA: TGTGCCAGCAGCTTAGCTGGGAAGTTTGGCTACACCTTC.

The V call is TRBV7-9, the J call TRBJ2-6; 7 bases are a match to TRBD1. The V gene's germline CDR1 is SEHNR and CDR2 FQNEAQ (reference sequence). There are 19 residues in the CDR3. J gave up 2 bases and V 5 bases, and 15 bases lay outside the gene matches. The CDR3 here is CASSPPLGQVDTGANVLTF. DNA of the CDR3: TGTGCCAGCAGCCCACCTCTAGGACAGGTTGACACTGGGGCCAACGTCCTGACTTTC.

The rearrangement uses TRBV20-1 and TRBJ2-7, with TRBD1 matching over 8 bases. CDR1 and CDR2 (germline): DFQATT, SNEGSKA (reference sequence). CDR3 length: 11 amino acids. Trimming took 7 bases from V and 7 from J; bases not matched to a gene: 6. The CDR3 sequence: CSVGRGQEQYF. The CDR3 nucleotides read TGCAGTGTGGGCAGGGGGCAAGAGCAGTACTTC.

This clone has just one count. V usage is TRBV7-9 and J usage is TRBJ1-5; 9 bases agree with TRBD1. V dropped 1 base and J dropped 1; count of bases not matched to a gene: 8. CDR1 and CDR2 (germline): SEHNR, FQNEAQ (reference sequence). This CDR3 region has 18 residues. The chain's CDR3 is CASSLGPQGALSNQPQHF. DNA of the CDR3: TGTGCCAGCAGCTTAGGCCCACAGGGGGCTCTAAGCAATCAGCCCCAGCATTTT.

This clone came up a few times. V gene TRBV2 combines with J gene TRBJ1-5, with a tentative D call TRBD1 (6 bases). Germline CDR1 reads SNHLY; CDR2 reads FYNNEI. The ends were cut back, 3 bases at V and 7 bases at J, with 7 bases in the middle. This CDR3 is built from 12 residues. The CDR3 DNA reads TGTGCCAGCAGTGAGGACAGACAGCCCCAGCATTTT. Amino acid sequence: CASSEDRQPQHF.

The chain carries TRBV5-4 and TRBJ1-4, with 8 bases that match TRBD1. With 3 bases clipped from V and 8 bases from J, the junction kept 12 bases outside the gene matches. CDR1 is SGHNT, CDR2 YYREEE, per germline (reference sequence). The CDR3 consists of 16 residues. The CDR3 is CASSSVGQGEAEKLFF. CDR3 coding DNA: TGTGCCAGCAGCTCCGTCGGACAGGGTGAAGCCGAAAAACTGTTTTTT. The full variable domain, with the rest looked up from reference TRBV5-4 and TRBJ1-4, is ETGVTQSPTHLIKTRGQQVTLRCSSQSGHNTVSWYQQALGQGPQFIFQYYREEENGRGNFPPRFSGLQFPNYSSELNVNALELDDSALYLCASSSVGQGEAEKLFFGSGTQLSVL.

This chain connects TRBV7-9 to TRBJ2-6; maybe TRBD1 (5 bases). Trimming cost V 0 bases and J 0 bases, with 9 bases left between them. CDR1 is SEHNR, CDR2 FQNEAQ, per germline (reference sequence). The CDR3 runs to 17 residues. CDR3 sequence: CASSLATGSSGANVLTF. The CDR3 DNA sequence: TGTGCCAGCAGCTTAGCAACAGGCAGCTCTGGGGCCAACGTCCTGACTTTC.

V usage is TRBV10-3 and J usage is TRBJ1-2, with D perhaps matching TRBD1 (5 bases). V was trimmed by 3 bases and J by 8 bases, leaving 13 bases between them. Germline V gene lookup returns CDR1 ENHRY and CDR2 SYGVKD. This CDR3 region has 13 residues. CDR3 sequence reads: CAISDSAKGGYTF. The CDR3 DNA reads as TGTGCCATCAGTGACTCGGCCAAGGGGGGCTACACCTTC.

The chain carries TRBV5-1 and TRBJ2-3, with 11 bases that match TRBD2. Trimming took 2 bases from V and 3 from J; bases not matched to a gene: 5. The V gene's germline CDR1 is SGHRS and CDR2 YFSETQ. CDR3 size: 16 residues. In DNA form, the CDR3 reads TGCGCCAGCAGCTTTTTAGCGGGGGGGAAAACAGATACGCAGTATTTT. It specifies CASSFLAGGKTDTQYF.

With regard to this clone: This may arise from a read error, as a much more abundant clone is one base away. The chain combines TRBV7-9 with TRBJ2-7; D may be TRBD2 (6 bases). Germline V gene data show CDR1 as SEHNR and CDR2 as FQNEAQ (reference sequence). Trimming cost V 5 bases and J 6 bases, with 8 bases left between them. CDR3 length equals 11 residues. The CDR3 region has the DNA TGTGCCAGCAGCCCCGGGGGCGAGCAGTACTTC. It translates to CASSPGGEQYF.

Only a few counts were recorded for this clone. J is TRBJ2-1 and V is TRBV19; 9 bases match TRBD1. Trimming cost V 7 bases and J 10 bases; bases outside gene matches: 14. CDR1 and CDR2 (germline): LNHDA, SQIVND (reference sequence). This CDR3 comprises 15 residues. In nucleotides, the CDR3 is TGTGCCAGTATCGGACCGGGACAGGGTGGAGGGGAGCAGTTCTTC. Amino acids: CASIGPGQGGGEQFF.

The chain links TRBV7-9 to TRBJ2-3; 12 bases are shared with TRBD2. Germline lookup yields CDR1 SEHNR and CDR2 FQNEAQ (reference sequence). The length of the CDR3 is 16 residues. After removal of 5 bases from V and 3 bases from J, the junction contained 6 bases not matched to a gene. CDR3 loop: CASSPASGRGTDTQYF. CDR3 DNA: TGTGCCAGCAGCCCCGCTAGCGGGAGGGGAACAGATACGCAGTATTTT.

There are a few counts of this clone. The chain has TRBV15 and TRBJ2-7, with TRBD1 matching over 7 bases. Germline CDR1 is LNHNV and CDR2 is YYDKDF (reference sequence). The length of the CDR3 is 13 residues. V was clipped by 5 bases and J by 6 bases; unmatched bases: 7. CDR3 coding DNA: TGTGCCACCAGCCCTTACAGGGGCGGCGAGCAGTACTTC. It specifies CATSPYRGGEQYF.

The CDR3 DNA reads TGTGCCTGGAGTGTACGGGGTAGGGGTGCATACACTGAAGCTTTCTTT. Translation gives CAWSVRGRGAYTEAFF. The chain has TRBV30 and TRBJ1-1; perhaps TRBD1 as D (5 bases). The CDR3 is made up of 16 amino acids. V lost 0 bases to trimming and J lost 3 bases, with 17 bases between them. From germline, CDR1 is GTSNPN and CDR2 SVGIG (reference sequence). Based on the CDR3 plus reference TRBV30 and TRBJ1-1, the full variable domain is SQTIHQWPATLVQPVGSPLSLECTVEGTSNPNLYWYRQAAGRGLQLLFYSVGIGQISSEVPQNLSASRPQDRQFILSSKKLLLSDSGFYLCAWSVRGRGAYTEAFFGQGTRLTVV.

The CDR3 sequence is CASSLESGDEAFF. DNA of the CDR3: TGCGCCAGCAGCTTGGAATCTGGGGATGAAGCTTTCTTT. The rearrangement uses TRBV5-1 and TRBJ1-1; D call uncertain. The CDR3 is made up of 13 amino acids. The germline V gene has CDR1 SGHRS and CDR2 YFSETQ. V gave up 0 bases and J gave up 7 bases, with 10 bases separating them.

This chain uses TRBV15 with TRBJ2-3; weak D call: TRBD1 (5 bases). CDR3 length: 15 residues. Trimming stripped 0 bases from V and 0 bases from J, with 7 bases between. Germline CDR1 is LNHNV and CDR2 is YYDKDF (reference sequence). The CDR3, as DNA: TGTGCCACCAGCAGAGATCCAGGGAGCACAGATACGCAGTATTTT. Its protein product is CATSRDPGSTDTQYF.

This chain joins TRBV10-3 and TRBJ2-7; possibly TRBD1 for D (6 bases). This CDR3 region has 13 residues. Germline CDR1 is ENHRY and CDR2 is SYGVKD. V was clipped by 7 bases and J by 3 bases, with 13 bases between them. CDR3 coding DNA: TGTGCCATCACCCCGACAGGCCACTACGAGCAGTACTTC. The encoded protein is CAITPTGHYEQYF.

The chain employs TRBV2 and TRBJ2-1; D is unresolved. V lost 4 bases to trimming and J lost 0 bases, with 10 bases between them. The germline V gene encodes CDR1 SNHLY and CDR2 FYNNEI. This CDR3 contains 15 residues. In DNA form, the CDR3 reads TGTGCCAGCAGTGTAACGAGAAGCTCCTACAATGAGCAGTTCTTC. It is translated as CASSVTRSSYNEQFF.

This chain links TRBV5-6 with TRBJ2-5, with 12 bases lining up with TRBD2. Germline CDR1 reads SGHDT; CDR2 reads YYEEEE. J lost 6 bases, V lost 4 bases, and 16 bases had no gene match. This CDR3 region has 18 residues. CDR3 nucleotides: TGTGCCAGCAGCCGAGGAAGTGCTAGCGGGAGGGCCCGGCAGACCCAGTACTTC. Encoded protein: CASSRGSASGRARQTQYF.

The table lists this clone with a few counts. V is TRBV27 and J is TRBJ1-5; D not resolved. The V end was cut by 7 bases, the J end by 7 bases, with 14 bases between. Germline assignment: CDR1 MNHEY and CDR2 SMNVEV (reference sequence). CDR3 size: 13 residues. CDR3 nucleotides: TGTGCCAGCAACCCAACACCCAGGCAGCCCCAGCATTTT. As protein: CASNPTPRQPQHF.

The J gene is TRBJ1-1, the V gene TRBV4-3; no clear D. Trimming shortened V by 0 bases and J by 7 bases, and 9 bases separated the two germline ends. The CDR3 loop spans 13 amino acids. Germline values: CDR1 LGHNA, CDR2 YSLEER. The CDR3 reads CASSQDRGFEAFF. The CDR3 DNA follows: TGCGCCAGCAGCCAAGATAGAGGCTTTGAAGCTTTCTTT.

The CDR3 region is CASSLDGNGYTF. As DNA, the CDR3 is TGTGCCAGCAGCTTAGACGGTAATGGCTACACCTTC. V gene TRBV11-3 combines with J gene TRBJ1-2; D is unresolved. The CDR3 spans 12 residues. Germline lookup yields CDR1 SGHNT and CDR2 YENEEA. V lost 0 bases to trimming and J lost 6 bases, with 5 bases between them.

The chain carries TRBV30 and TRBJ1-2; maybe TRBD1 (5 bases). V shed 1 base and J shed 1 base, with 13 bases lying between them. Germline assignment: CDR1 GTSNPN and CDR2 SVGIG (reference sequence). This CDR3 is 15 amino acids long. The CDR3 is CAWSGPTGGNYGYTF. The DNA of the CDR3 is TGTGCCTGGAGTGGTCCGACTGGGGGTAACTATGGCTACACCTTC.